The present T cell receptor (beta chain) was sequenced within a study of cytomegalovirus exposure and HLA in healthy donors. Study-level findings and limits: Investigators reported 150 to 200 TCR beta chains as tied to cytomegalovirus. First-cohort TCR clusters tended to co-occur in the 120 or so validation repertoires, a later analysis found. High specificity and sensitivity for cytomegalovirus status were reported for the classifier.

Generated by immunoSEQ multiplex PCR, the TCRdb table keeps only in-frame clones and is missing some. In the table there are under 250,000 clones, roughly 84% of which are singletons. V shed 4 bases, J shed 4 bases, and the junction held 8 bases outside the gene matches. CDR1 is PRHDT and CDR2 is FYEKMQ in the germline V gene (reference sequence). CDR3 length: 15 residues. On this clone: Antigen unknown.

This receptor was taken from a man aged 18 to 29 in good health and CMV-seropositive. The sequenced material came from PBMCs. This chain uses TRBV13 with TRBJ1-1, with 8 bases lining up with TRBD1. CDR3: CASSYRQGLVTEAFF. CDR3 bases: TGTGCCAGCAGCTATCGACAGGGGCTAGTCACTGAAGCTTTCTTT.